This passage covers 8 T cell receptor beta chains from one sample sequenced in a study of shared clonotypes between healthy human individuals. Assay: immunoSEQ multiplex PCR; the TCRdb copy retains only in-frame clones and omits some. The table lists 950,000 to 1,300,000 clones, around 75% of them singletons, with approximately 1.5% in the top ten. The sample comprised memory CD4+ T cells sorted from blood. The subset was: CD45RA-negative fraction. These receptors came from a man aged 18 to 29 in good health.

For this clone: Other DNA sequences in the same sample also yield this CDR3. The chain uses TRBV4-3 and TRBJ2-3, with a weak D call TRBD2 (5 bases). This CDR3 comprises 15 residues. Trimming removed 4 bases at V and 3 bases at J, with 14 bases between. CDR1 and CDR2 from the germline V gene are LGHNA and YSLEER. CDR3 in DNA: TGCGCCAGCAGCCCGAGCGGTTCTAGTACAGATACGCAGTATTTT. Residues: CASSPSGSSTDTQYF.

The chain carries TRBV6-6 and TRBJ2-7; 11 bases are a match to TRBD1. Germline trimming cut 1 base from V and 2 bases from J; bases unmatched to any gene: 4. Per germline, CDR1 MNHNY and CDR2 SVGAGI (reference sequence). This CDR3 spans 16 amino acids. CDR3 protein: CASSYLAGQGAYEQYF. CDR3 nucleotide sequence: TGTGCCAGCAGTTACTTAGCGGGACAGGGGGCCTACGAGCAGTACTTC.

The J gene is TRBJ2-7, the V gene TRBV7-9; D call uncertain. V lost 4 bases and J lost 3, with 13 bases in between. Germline assignment: CDR1 SEHNR and CDR2 FQNEAQ (reference sequence). The CDR3 is 14 amino acids. CDR3 region: CASSSWPSNYEQYF. DNA of the CDR3: TGTGCCAGCAGCTCCTGGCCCTCGAACTACGAGCAGTACTTC.

Note on this clone: This specimen includes other DNA sequences encoding the same CDR3. The rearrangement joins TRBV19 to TRBJ2-2; the D is unclear. The CDR3 has 13 amino acids. Trimming removed 4 bases at V and 2 bases at J, with 5 bases between. Germline V gene sequence: CDR1 LNHDA, CDR2 SQIVND (reference sequence). The CDR3 region has the DNA TGTGCCAGTAGTAAGGGAAACACCGGGGAGCTGTTTTTT. Translation: CASSKGNTGELFF.

The V gene is TRBV29-1, the J gene TRBJ2-1, with TRBD2 as a possible D gene (6 bases). The V gene's germline CDR1 is SQVTM and CDR2 ANQGSEA. The CDR3 has 13 amino acids. V lost 8 bases, J lost 6 bases, and 17 bases lay in between. CDR3 residues: CSFEGNGGNEQFF. CDR3 sequence (DNA): TGCAGCTTCGAGGGGAACGGGGGCAATGAGCAGTTCTTC.

The chain combines TRBV11-2 with TRBJ2-7; D is perhaps TRBD1 (6 bases). Germline V gene lookup returns CDR1 SGHAT and CDR2 FQNNGV. Trimming removed 2 bases from V and 4 bases from J, with 18 bases in between. The CDR3 runs to 16 residues. The CDR3 DNA sequence: TGTGCCAGCAGCTTAACTACAGGGCACGTCCTTTACGAGCAGTACTTC. As protein: CASSLTTGHVLYEQYF.

There are a few counts of this clone. The J gene is TRBJ2-3, the V gene TRBV9; 11 nucleotides align to TRBD2. This CDR3 is built from 16 residues. Germline-derived CDR1 and CDR2 are SGDLS and YYNGEE. V lost 1 base to trimming and J lost 3 bases; unmatched junction nucleotides: 4. The CDR3 spells CASSVTSGSKTDTQYF. CDR3 nucleotides: TGTGCCAGCAGCGTAACTAGCGGGAGTAAGACAGATACGCAGTATTTT.

The gene calls are TRBV7-9 and TRBJ2-7; the D gene is possibly TRBD2 (7 bases). V lost 5 bases and J 2 bases, leaving 13 bases between the germline ends. Germline V gene lookup returns CDR1 SEHNR and CDR2 FQNEAQ (reference sequence). The CDR3 loop spans 14 amino acids. This chain's CDR3 is CASSNRGAAYEQYF. The DNA of the CDR3 is TGTGCCAGCAGCAACCGGGGGGCGGCCTACGAGCAGTACTTC.